This is a list of T cell receptor beta chains from one sample in a study of cytomegalovirus exposure and HLA in healthy donors. TCRdb keeps only in-frame clones here, not all; method: immunoSEQ multiplex PCR. The table records fewer than 200,000 clones, about 88% of them present only once. The sequenced sample consisted of PBMCs. The receptors were gathered from a young man in good health and CMV-seropositive. Each CDR3 is given without its conserved first and last residue.

V: TRBV6-5; J: TRBJ2-3; CDR3: ASWAAGRTDTQY
V: TRBV2; J: TRBJ1-2; CDR3: ASKPTGYGYT
V: TRBV10-3; J: TRBJ1-1; CDR3: AISKQGMNTEAF
V: TRBV19; J: TRBJ2-1; CDR3: ASAGTSGPPYNEQF
V: TRBV19; J: TRBJ1-2; CDR3: ASSIPGTDNYGYT
V: TRBV6-5; J: NA; CDR3: ASRRRRDRAYEQY
V: TRBV5-1; J: TRBJ2-2; CDR3: ASSSAGSSNTGELF
V: TRBV11-2; J: TRBJ2-2; CDR3: ASSLVWTSGGTGELF
V: TRBV7-2; J: TRBJ1-2; CDR3: ASSLGRDYGYT
V: TRBV30; J: TRBJ2-3; CDR3: AWSYSTDTQY
V: TRBV5-4; J: TRBJ1-2; CDR3: ASSSPDSYGYT
V: TRBV4-1; J: TRBJ1-1; CDR3: ASSPTQGNTEAF
V: TRBV5-4; J: TRBJ2-7; CDR3: ASSLGQGLARLSSYEQY
V: TRBV5-4; J: TRBJ2-2; CDR3: ASSEGTGPPNTGELF
V: TRBV9; J: TRBJ2-1; CDR3: ASSVGTRGGLGEQF
V: TRBV9; J: TRBJ2-3; CDR3: ASSVGPGRPDTQY
V: TRBV5-1; J: TRBJ2-2; CDR3: ASSLDPGAAGELF
V: TRBV5-4; J: TRBJ1-2; CDR3: ASSFDRGQMYGYT
V: TRBV6-5; J: TRBJ2-1; CDR3: ASSSTGRRNEQF
V: TRBV7-9; J: TRBJ1-2; CDR3: ASSPTGGAGYGYT
V: TRBV11-3; J: TRBJ2-4; CDR3: ASSFWTGRQGNIQY
V: TRBV11-2; J: TRBJ1-2; CDR3: ASSLTRDTGYGYT
V: TRBV27; J: TRBJ2-7; CDR3: ASSLSLGTAFRYEQY
V: TRBV4-2; J: TRBJ2-1; CDR3: ASSLRLAGGGDEQF
V: TRBV4-2; J: TRBJ2-7; CDR3: ASSRTTGRLAGLSYEQY
V: TRBV28; J: TRBJ2-7; CDR3: ASRSTGTGEEQY
V: TRBV27; J: TRBJ2-5; CDR3: ASSLKGTVTFQETQY
V: TRBV5-4; J: TRBJ1-2; CDR3: ASSLARAGGYT
V: TRBV5-1; J: TRBJ1-1; CDR3: ASSLGGTGVSAF
V: TRBV5-6; J: TRBJ1-2; CDR3: ASSLWAINYGYT
V: TRBV7-9; J: TRBJ1-4; CDR3: SSSPGQGRGEKLF
V: TRBV13; J: TRBJ1-1; CDR3: ASSFGRRNTEAF
V: TRBV5-1; J: TRBJ1-4; CDR3: ASSPGGDEKLF
V: TRBV27; J: TRBJ2-2; CDR3: ASSLTSGGRGELF
V: TRBV9; J: TRBJ1-2; CDR3: ASSVGAQDYGYT
V: TRBV29-1; J: TRBJ1-1; CDR3: SVMTGVNTEAF
V: TRBV7-9; J: TRBJ2-2; CDR3: ASSLTDSTGELF